A selection of T cell receptor beta chains follows, all from one sample in a study of high-grade serous ovarian cancer treatment subgroups. Profiled with immunoSEQ multiplex PCR; TCRdb holds only in-frame clones, not every one. The sample yields over 2,000 clones, about 66% seen once. The sequencing input was tumor tissue. These receptors all stem from a human donor with high-grade serous ovarian cancer. Both conserved end residues are part of each CDR3. Each record gives: J gene, V gene, D gene, clone size, CDR3 DNA, CDR3 protein. The D gene is left open where the match is weak. Only some rows state a clone size, as once, few, many or a class for expanded clones.

>TRBJ1-5|TRBV27|NA|NA
TGTGCCAGCAGTTTCCAGGGAAATCAGCCCCAGCATTTT
CASSFQGNQPQHF
>TRBJ2-2|TRBV30|TRBD1|NA
TGTGCCTGGAGGCCCGGGACAGGGTACACCGGGGAGCTGTTTTTT
CAWRPGTGYTGELFF
>TRBJ2-7|TRBV4-2|NA|NA
TGTGCCAGCAGCCACCCCGGACAGAGCTACGAGCAGTACTTC
CASSHPGQSYEQYF
>TRBJ1-2|TRBV30|NA|NA
TGTGCCTGGTCCACCCCGGCAGGGAACTATGGCTACACCTTC
CAWSTPAGNYGYTF
>TRBJ2-6|TRBV5-1|NA|NA
TGCGCCAGCGGAAGTTGGGGATCCCGCTCTGGGGCCAACGTCCTGACTTTC
CASGSWGSRSGANVLTF
>TRBJ2-3|TRBV27|NA|NA
TGTGCCAGCTCCCCATTAATATCGGGGGACATCGCCACAGATACGCAGTATTTT
CASSPLISGDIATDTQYF
>TRBJ1-1|TRBV21-1|NA|NA
NA
CASSKVGIGTEAFF
>TRBJ2-3|TRBV7-6|TRBD1|NA
TGTGCCAGCAGCCCGGACAGGGGGCGAGGAGATACGCAGTATTTT
CASSPDRGRGDTQYF
>TRBJ2-1|TRBV7-2|TRBD2|NA
TGTGCCAGCAGCTTAAACCCAGCGGGGGGCCGCTCCTACAATGAGCAGTTCTTC
CASSLNPAGGRSYNEQFF
>TRBJ1-4|TRBV7-2|NA|NA
TGTGCCAGCAGCTTAAATCCCTCAGCCTTGAATGAAAAACTGTTTTTT
CASSLNPSALNEKLFF
>TRBJ2-7|TRBV7-2|TRBD2|NA
TGTGCCAGCCAAAGGACTAGCGGGGCCAACTCCTACGAGCAGTACTTC
CASQRTSGANSYEQYF
>TRBJ2-3|TRBV28|NA|once
TGTGCCAGCAGCAGTCCACCCGATATCACAGATACGCAGTATTTT
CASSSPPDITDTQYF
>TRBJ2-7|TRBV19|NA|NA
TGTGCCAGTAGTGTCCAGGGGTACTACGAGCAGTACTTC
CASSVQGYYEQYF
>TRBJ1-2|TRBV14|NA|few
TGTGCCAGCAGCCAAGGGGGCCAGGCGTCTTATGGCTACACCTTC
CASSQGGQASYGYTF
>TRBJ2-7|TRBV11-2|NA|NA
TGTGCCAGCAGCCCCGGGGTCTACGAGCAGTACTTC
CASSPGVYEQYF
>TRBJ2-1|TRBV10-1|TRBD2|once
TGCGCCAGCAGTGATCTCATGGGACTAGCGGGGGGTTACAATGAGCAGTTCTTC
CASSDLMGLAGGYNEQFF
>TRBJ1-1|TRBV25-1|NA|NA
TGTGCCAGCAGTGAAAACAGGTTCCCTGAAGCTTTCTTT
CASSENRFPEAFF
>TRBJ1-1|TRBV30|NA|few
TGTGCCTGGACACAGGGAATCATGAACACTGAAGCTTTCTTT
CAWTQGIMNTEAFF
>TRBJ1-5|TRBV29-1|TRBD1|NA
TGCAGCGTTGAGACAGGGACCAATCAGCCCCAGCATTTT
CSVETGTNQPQHF
>TRBJ2-3|TRBV20-1|NA|NA
TGCAGTGCCCACACAGATACGCAGTATTTT
CSAHTDTQYF